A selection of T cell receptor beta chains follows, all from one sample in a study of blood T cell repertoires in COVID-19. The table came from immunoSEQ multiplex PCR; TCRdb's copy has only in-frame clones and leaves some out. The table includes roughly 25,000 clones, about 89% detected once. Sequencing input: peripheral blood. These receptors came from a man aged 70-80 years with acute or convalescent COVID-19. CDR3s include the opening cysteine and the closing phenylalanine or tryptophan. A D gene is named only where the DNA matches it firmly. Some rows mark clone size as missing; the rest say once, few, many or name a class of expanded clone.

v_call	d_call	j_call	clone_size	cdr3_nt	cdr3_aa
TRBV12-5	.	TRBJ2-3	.	TGTGCTAGTGGCATTGACCAGGGATACACAGATACGCAGTATTTT	CASGIDQGYTDTQYF
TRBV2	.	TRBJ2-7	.	TGTGCCAGCAGTCTAGAGGGCCTTCCCGAGCAGTACTTC	CASSLEGLPEQYF
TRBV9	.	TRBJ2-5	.	TGTGCCAGCAGCGTAGAAGGGGATCAGGAGACCCAGTACTTC	CASSVEGDQETQYF
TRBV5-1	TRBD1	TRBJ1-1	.	TGCGCCAGCAGCTTGTCTACAGGGGGCGCTGACACTGAAGCTTTCTTT	CASSLSTGGADTEAFF
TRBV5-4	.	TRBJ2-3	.	TGTGCCAGCAGCTTATCAGGGGCCGATACGCAGTATTTT	CASSLSGADTQYF
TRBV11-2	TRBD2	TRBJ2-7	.	TGTGCCAGTGGGAGGGTCTACGAGCAGTACTTC	CASGRVYEQYF
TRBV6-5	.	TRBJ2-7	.	TGTGCCAGCAGTCTTGGGAGCGGGCCGACCTACGAGCAGTACTTC	CASSLGSGPTYEQYF
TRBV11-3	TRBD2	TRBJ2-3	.	TGTGCCAGCAGCTTAGATAGCGGGGGGCCGAGCACAGATACGCAGTATTTT	CASSLDSGGPSTDTQYF
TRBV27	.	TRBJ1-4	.	TGTGCCAGCAGCAGGACCCCGGGGAGGGATGAAAAACTGTTTTTT	CASSRTPGRDEKLFF
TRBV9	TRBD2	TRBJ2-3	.	TGTGCCAGCAGCGTAGAGCTAGCGGGGCGAGGTACGCAGTATTTT	CASSVELAGRGTQYF
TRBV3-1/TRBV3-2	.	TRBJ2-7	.	TGTGCCAGCAAAGGTGGGGGGTCCCGTTACGAGCAGTACTTC	CASKGGGSRYEQYF
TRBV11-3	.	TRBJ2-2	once	TGTGCCAGCAGCTTGAGGGCCAGGCCGAACACCGGGGAGCTGTTTTTT	CASSLRARPNTGELFF
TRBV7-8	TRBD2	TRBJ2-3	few	TGTGCCAGCAGCTTGAGCGGGGGGGCCCCAGATACGCAGTATTTT	CASSLSGGAPDTQYF
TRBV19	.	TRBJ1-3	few	TGTGCCAGTAGTATAGATCTCCGCTCTGGAAACACCATATATTTT	CASSIDLRSGNTIYF
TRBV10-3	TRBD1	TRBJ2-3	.	TGTGCCTCGGAGGAGGGGACAGGGAACACAGATACGCAGTATTTT	CASEEGTGNTDTQYF
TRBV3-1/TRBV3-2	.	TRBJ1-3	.	TGTGCCAGCAGCCACTTACAGACACTCTCTGGAAACACCATATATTTT	CASSHLQTLSGNTIYF
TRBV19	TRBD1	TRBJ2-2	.	TGTGCCAGTAGGACCCCCGGACAGGTGAACACCGGGGAGCTGTTTTTT	CASRTPGQVNTGELFF
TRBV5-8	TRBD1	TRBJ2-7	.	TGTGCCAGCAGCTTGAACAGGGGCTACGAGCAGTACTTC	CASSLNRGYEQYF
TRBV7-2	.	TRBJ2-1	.	TGTGCCAGCAGCCCCCAACCCGGACACCCCGTTTTTGAGCAGTTCTTC	CASSPQPGHPVFEQFF
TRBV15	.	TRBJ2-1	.	TGTGCCACCAGCGATCCAGGAAACTACAATGAGCAGTTCTTC	CATSDPGNYNEQFF
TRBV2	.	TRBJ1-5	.	TGTGCCAGCAGTGAGGGAGGGGACGATCAGCCCCAGCATTTT	CASSEGGDDQPQHF
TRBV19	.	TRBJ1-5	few	TGTGCCAGTGTGCCTGGACTGTCTGGCAATCAGCCCCAGCATTTT	CASVPGLSGNQPQHF
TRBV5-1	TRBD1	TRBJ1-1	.	TGCGCCAGCAGCCCGGGACAGCGGAACACTGAAGCTTTCTTT	CASSPGQRNTEAFF
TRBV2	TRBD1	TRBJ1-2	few	TGTGCCAGCAGATACGGGACAGGGGGCCAAGGTGGCTACACCTTC	CASRYGTGGQGGYTF
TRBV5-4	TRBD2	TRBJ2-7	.	TGTGCCAGCAGCCCTGCCCCCAGCGGGGCTTATTACGAGCAGTACTTC	CASSPAPSGAYYEQYF
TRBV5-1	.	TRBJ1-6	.	TGCGCCAGCAGCTTGGCCGTGGGACTTTCCTTCACCCTCCACTTT	CASSLAVGLSFTLHF
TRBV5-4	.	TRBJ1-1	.	TGTGCCAGCAGCTTTTCCCGGGACACTGAAGCTTTCTTT	CASSFSRDTEAFF
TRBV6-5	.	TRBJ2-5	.	TGTGCCAGCAGCTTTAGCGACCAAGAGACCCAGTACTTC	CASSFSDQETQYF
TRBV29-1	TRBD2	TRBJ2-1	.	TGCAGCGTTGATTTGGGACTAGCGGGAGAGCAGTTCTTC	CSVDLGLAGEQFF
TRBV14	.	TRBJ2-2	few	TGTGCCAGCAGCCAAGCTACAGGGAAAGGCACCGGGGAGCTGTTTTTT	CASSQATGKGTGELFF
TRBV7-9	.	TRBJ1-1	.	TGTGCCAGCAGCTTAGTAGGCAGGGAGAACACTGAAGCTTTCTTT	CASSLVGRENTEAFF
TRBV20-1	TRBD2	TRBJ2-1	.	TGCAGTGCTAGTAGGCTAGCGGGAGTGGGGAATGAGCAGTTCTTC	CSASRLAGVGNEQFF
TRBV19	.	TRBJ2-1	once	TGTGCCAGTAGTAGGAACAGTAACAATGAGCAGTTCTTC	CASSRNSNNEQFF
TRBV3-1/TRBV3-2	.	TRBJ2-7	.	TGTGCCAGCAGCCAAGACTCGGGTGGGTACGAGCAGTACTTC	CASSQDSGGYEQYF
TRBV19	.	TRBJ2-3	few	TGTGCCAGTAGTCCCCGGTTAGGGAGAGGCACAGATACGCAGTATTTT	CASSPRLGRGTDTQYF
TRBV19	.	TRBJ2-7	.	TGTGCCAGTAGTTATTTCTACCTCCCCTACGAGCAGTACTTC	CASSYFYLPYEQYF
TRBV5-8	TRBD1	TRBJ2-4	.	TGTGCCAGCAGCTGGGCACAGGGGGCGGACATTCAGTACTTC	CASSWAQGADIQYF
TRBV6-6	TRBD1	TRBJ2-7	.	TGTGCCAGCAGTCCAAAGTCATCCCAGGGGGCGCGTTCCTACGAGCAGTACTTC	CASSPKSSQGARSYEQYF
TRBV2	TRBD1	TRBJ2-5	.	TGTGCCAGCAGTCCGGGACAGGGGAAGAAGACCCAGTACTTC	CASSPGQGKKTQYF
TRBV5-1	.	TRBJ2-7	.	TGCGCCAGCAGCCCTGGAGGAGGGTCTTACGAGCAGTACTTC	CASSPGGGSYEQYF
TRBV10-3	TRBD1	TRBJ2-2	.	TGTGCCATCAGGACAGGGGGGTCCGGGGAGCTGTTTTTT	CAIRTGGSGELFF
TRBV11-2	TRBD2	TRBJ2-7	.	TGTGCCAGCAGCTCGGGGACTAGCGGAACCTACGAGCAGTACTTC	CASSSGTSGTYEQYF
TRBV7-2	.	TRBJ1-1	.	TGTGCCAGCAGCCATCTCGGGGGGAGGGCTTTCTTT	CASSHLGGRAFF
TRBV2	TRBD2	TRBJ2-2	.	TGTGCCAGCAGTCTAGCGGGGACGGCCACCGGGGAGCTGTTTTTT	CASSLAGTATGELFF
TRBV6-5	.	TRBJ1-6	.	TGTGCCAGCAGTTACACCAGGGTAGATAATTCACCCCTCCACTTT	CASSYTRVDNSPLHF
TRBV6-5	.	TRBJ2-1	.	TGTGCCAGCAACGAAAGGGGTTACAATGAGCAGTTCTTC	CASNERGYNEQFF
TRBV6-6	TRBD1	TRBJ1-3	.	TGTGCCAGCAGCCGGAGGGGGCGACTAGGTAGACTGATCTACGGAAACACCATATATTTT	CASSRRGRLGRLIYGNTIYF
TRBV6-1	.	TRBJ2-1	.	TGTGCCAGCAGTGAGTGGGCAGCCACTTACAATGAGCAGTTCTTC	CASSEWAATYNEQFF
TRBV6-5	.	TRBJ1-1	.	TGTGCCAGCAGTTACTCGGGCGGGGGGCGAAACACTGAAGCTTTCTTT	CASSYSGGGRNTEAFF
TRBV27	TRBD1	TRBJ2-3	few	TGTGCCAGCAAATACAGGGGGCGGACAGATACGCAGTATTTT	CASKYRGRTDTQYF
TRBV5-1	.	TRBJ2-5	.	TGCGCCAGCAGCTTAGCTGGGGCGGAGACCCAGTACTTC	CASSLAGAETQYF
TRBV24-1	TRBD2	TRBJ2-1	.	TGTGCCACCAGTGATCCGACTAGCGGGGGGCATGAGCAGTTCTTC	CATSDPTSGGHEQFF
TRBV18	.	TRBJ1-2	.	TGTGCCAGCTCACCTGGGGGGGCCTACTATGGCTACACCTTC	CASSPGGAYYGYTF
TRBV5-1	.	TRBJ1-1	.	TGCGCCAGCAGCTTGCGGGGGAACACTGAAGCTTTCTTT	CASSLRGNTEAFF
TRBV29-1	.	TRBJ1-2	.	TGCAGCGTTGAATCTGTGGACTCCTTTATCCAGGGCTACACCTTC	CSVESVDSFIQGYTF